A single sample is the source of the 19 T cell receptor beta chains below, sequenced in a study of shared clonotypes between healthy human individuals. Clones were read by immunoSEQ multiplex PCR, and TCRdb kept only the in-frame ones, dropping some. The sample holds a few million clones, approximately 90% seen once. The sample consisted of naive CD4+ T cells sorted from blood. Regarding subset: CD45RA+ positively selected. These receptors were collected from a man aged 18-30 years in good health.

The chain couples TRBV9 to TRBJ2-2; D is unresolved. The germline V gene has CDR1 SGDLS and CDR2 YYNGEE. The CDR3 length is 14 residues. V lost 0 bases and J 6 bases, leaving 9 bases between the germline ends. The CDR3 sequence: CASSVDYLAGELFF. CDR3 in DNA: TGTGCCAGCAGCGTAGATTACCTAGCCGGGGAGCTGTTTTTT.

The gene calls are TRBV30 and TRBJ1-5; tentatively, D is TRBD1 (6 bases). Germline lookup yields CDR1 GTSNPN and CDR2 SVGIG (reference sequence). This CDR3 region has 20 residues. The V end lost 0 bases, the J end lost 0 bases, and 24 bases lay between the germline ends. The CDR3 region has the DNA TGTGCCTGGAGTGTCACGCAAGGGGGGACTCCAAGCTATAGCAATCAGCCCCAGCATTTT. It specifies CAWSVTQGGTPSYSNQPQHF.

J is TRBJ2-5 and V is TRBV4-1, with 14 positions matching TRBD2. V lost 2 bases to trimming and J lost 7 bases; unmatched junction nucleotides: 6. Germline assignment: CDR1 MGHRA and CDR2 YSYEKL. This CDR3 has 16 amino acids. The CDR3 loop reads CASSQSRLAGGVTQYF. The CDR3 coding sequence is TGCGCCAGCAGCCAAAGTAGACTAGCGGGGGGGGTGACCCAGTACTTC.

A note on this clone: Other DNA sequences in this sample translate to the same CDR3. The chain has TRBV5-1 and TRBJ1-3, with D tentatively TRBD1 (5 bases). CDR1 is SGHRS, CDR2 YFSETQ, per germline. The CDR3 contains 14 residues. The ends were cut back, 3 bases at V and 0 bases at J, with 7 bases in the middle. This chain's CDR3 is CASSSGSSGNTIYF. The CDR3 region has the DNA TGCGCCAGCAGCTCAGGGTCCTCTGGAAACACCATATATTTT.

The chain couples TRBV10-3 to TRBJ1-1; D gene ambiguous. The V gene's germline CDR1 is ENHRY and CDR2 SYGVKD. CDR3 length equals 16 residues. Trimming stripped 2 bases from V and 1 base from J, with 14 bases between. The CDR3 loop reads CAISEREQPKNTEAFF. The CDR3 bases are TGTGCCATCAGTGAGCGGGAACAACCCAAGAACACTGAAGCTTTCTTT.

This clone was counted a few times. V gene TRBV6-1 combines with J gene TRBJ2-7; 10 bases map to TRBD2. The V gene's germline CDR1 is MNHNS and CDR2 SASEGT. The CDR3 has 15 amino acids. The junction had 2 bases not matched to a gene; V was cut back by 1 base and J by 2 bases. The CDR3 DNA follows: TGTGCCAGCAGTGAAGGGGGACTAGCGCCCTACGAGCAGTACTTC. Its translation: CASSEGGLAPYEQYF.

The V and J genes are TRBV30 and TRBJ1-2; maybe TRBD1 (6 bases). The CDR3 is 14 amino acids. The V gene's germline CDR1 is GTSNPN and CDR2 SVGIG (reference sequence). Trimming left V 0 bases short and J 7 bases short, with 15 bases between. Here the CDR3 reads CAWSVSGGAGGYTF. CDR3 sequence (DNA): TGTGCCTGGAGTGTATCCGGGGGCGCAGGTGGCTACACCTTC.

This rearrangement joins TRBV5-1 to TRBJ2-1; 9 nucleotides line up with TRBD2. Trimming cost V 4 bases and J 8 bases; bases outside gene matches: 7. The CDR3 consists of 14 residues. Germline values: CDR1 SGHRS, CDR2 YFSETQ. CDR3 sequence: CASSHSGRQYEQFF. The CDR3 DNA is TGCGCCAGCAGCCATAGCGGGAGACAGTATGAGCAGTTCTTC.

The gene calls are TRBV15 and TRBJ1-4; D remains unclear. V dropped 5 bases and J dropped 13 bases, with 14 bases sitting between them. The germline gives CDR1 LNHNV, CDR2 YYDKDF (reference sequence). The CDR3 is 12 residues long. CDR3 DNA: TGTGCCACCAGCGGGGAGGCATGGGGACTGTTTTTT. Its protein is CATSGEAWGLFF. Full variable domain (remainder filled in from reference TRBV15 and TRBJ1-4): DAMVIQNPRYQVTQFGKPVTLSCSQTLNHNVMYWYQQKSSQAPKLLFHYYDKDFNNEADTPDNFQSRRPNTSFCFLDIRSPGLGDTAMYLCATSGEAWGLFFGSGTQLSVL.

The V and J genes are TRBV7-2 and TRBJ1-1, with D unclear. The CDR3 consists of 15 residues. The germline V gene encodes CDR1 SGHTA and CDR2 FQGNSA. Trimming stripped 0 bases from V and 0 bases from J, with 8 bases between. The CDR3 DNA sequence: TGTGCCAGCAGCTTAGCCGGGTTTGTGAACACTGAAGCTTTCTTT. Its protein is CASSLAGFVNTEAFF. Looking up the rest from reference TRBV7-2 and TRBJ1-1 gives the full variable domain: GAGVSQSPSNKVTEKGKDVELRCDPISGHTALYWYRQSLGQGLEFLIYFQGNSAPDKSGLPSDRFSAERTGGSVSTLTIQRTQQEDSAVYLCASSLAGFVNTEAFFGQGTRLTVV.

The J gene is TRBJ2-3, the V gene TRBV11-2; TRBD2 aligns across 11 bases. Germline CDR1 SGHAT, CDR2 FQNNGV. J lost 6 bases, V lost 4 bases, and 6 bases had no gene match. The CDR3 has 15 amino acids. CDR3: CASSSGLAGMDTQYF. As DNA, the CDR3 is TGTGCCAGCAGCTCAGGACTAGCGGGCATGGATACGCAGTATTTT.

The chain recombines TRBV18 with TRBJ2-5, with D perhaps TRBD1 (5 bases). Germline V gives CDR1 KGHSH, CDR2 LQKENI. There are 14 residues in the CDR3. Trimming left V 6 bases short and J 2 bases short, with 13 bases between. CDR3 amino acids: CASSLGAAQETQYF. The CDR3 region has the DNA TGTGCCAGCTCTCTAGGGGCGGCTCAAGAGACCCAGTACTTC.

The chain joins TRBV30 to TRBJ2-5; TRBD1 aligns across 11 bases. The CDR3 loop spans 16 amino acids. CDR1 GTSNPN and CDR2 SVGIG come from the germline V gene (reference sequence). Trimming cost V 2 bases and J 1 base; bases outside gene matches: 6. DNA of the CDR3: TGTGCCTGGAGTCGTCCCGGGACAGGGGGCCAAGAGACCCAGTACTTC. This translates into CAWSRPGTGGQETQYF.

This chain uses TRBV27 with TRBJ1-2, with 8 bases fitting TRBD1. V trimming: 5 bases; J trimming: 3 bases; junction bases outside the gene matches: 5. The CDR3 has 14 amino acids. Germline V gene sequence: CDR1 MNHEY, CDR2 SMNVEV (reference sequence). As DNA, the CDR3 is TGTGCCAGCAGTCCAAACAGGGGGGACTATGGCTACACCTTC. This sequence encodes CASSPNRGDYGYTF.

V and J are TRBV2 and TRBJ2-4, with D possibly called TRBD1 or TRBD2 (5 bases each). CDR3 size: 15 residues. The germline V gene encodes CDR1 SNHLY and CDR2 FYNNEI. Trimming stripped 5 bases from V and 3 bases from J, with 14 bases between. CDR3 region: CASSPGSLGKNIQYF. DNA of the CDR3: TGTGCCAGCAGTCCAGGGAGTTTAGGCAAAAACATTCAGTACTTC.

The rearrangement uses TRBV5-1 and TRBJ2-6; 11 nucleotides match TRBD1. The CDR3 consists of 17 residues. The V gene end was trimmed by 4 bases and the J gene end by 2 bases; junction bases not matched to a gene: 5. Germline V gives CDR1 SGHRS, CDR2 YFSETQ. The chain's CDR3 is CASSPEGQGAGANVLTF. For the CDR3, the DNA is TGCGCCAGCAGCCCGGAGGGACAGGGGGCTGGGGCCAACGTCCTGACTTTC.

CDR3 bases: TGTGCCAGCAAACCGGGACAGGCCTACAATGAGCAGTTCTTC. Translated, it gives CASKPGQAYNEQFF. The chain combines TRBV6-5 with TRBJ2-1; 8 bases line up with TRBD1. The V and J ends lost 7 bases and 2 bases, in that order; junction bases with no gene match: 4. This CDR3 contains 14 residues. In germline, CDR1 is MNHEY, CDR2 SVGAGI.

The gene calls are TRBV7-2 and TRBJ2-5; 10 bases are a match to TRBD2. The germline gives CDR1 SGHTA, CDR2 FQGNSA. Trimming took 5 bases from V and 4 from J; bases not matched to a gene: 10. This CDR3 is built from 16 residues. Written as DNA, the CDR3 is TGTGCCAGCAGCCAGGGGGGTAGCGGGAGGCGAGAGACCCAGTACTTC. Translated, it gives CASSQGGSGRRETQYF.

The V call is TRBV23-1, the J call TRBJ2-5, with 11 bases fitting TRBD1. TRBV23-1 is flagged as an ORF with uncertain function. The J segment lost 5 bases and the V segment lost 2 bases, leaving 7 bases of the junction unmatched. The CDR3 is 16 amino acids. CDR3 coding DNA: TGCGCCAGCAGTCAAGCGGGACAGGGGGTCAAGGAGACCCAGTACTTC. This encodes CASSQAGQGVKETQYF.